The 3 T cell receptor beta chains below come from one sample, sequenced in a study of Graves' ophthalmopathy and Graves' hyperthyroidism. Beta-chain TCR CDR3 regions were amplified from RNA transcripts. HTBI primers served in a first-round RT-PCR, which a second-round multiplex PCR followed. TCRdb analysed the multiplex PCR reads with MiXCR anew, one entry per CDR3 protein. The sample lists roughly 400,000 distinct CDR3 sequences, approximately 16% seen once, with 1.5% to 2% in the top ten. The material sequenced was peripheral blood. The receptor set was obtained from a woman aged 18-35 years with Graves' ophthalmopathy.

This clonotype was seen many times. The chain combines TRBV7-9 with TRBJ2-5; 13 bases align to TRBD2. This CDR3 contains 16 residues. CDR1 and CDR2 from the germline V gene are SEHNR and FQNEAQ (reference sequence). The V gene end was trimmed by 1 base and the J gene end by 5 bases; junction bases not matched to a gene: 4. Written as DNA, the CDR3 is TGTGCCAGCAGCTTAGGGACTAGCGGGAGCTCTGAGACCCAGTACTTC. It encodes CASSLGTSGSSETQYF.

This clonotype was detected ten times or more. This chain connects TRBV20-1 to TRBJ2-7, with D unresolved. Between the trimmed V and J ends, which lost 2 bases and 0 bases, there was a span of 14 bases. The germline V gene encodes CDR1 DFQATT and CDR2 SNEGSKA (reference sequence). The CDR3 spans 15 residues. The CDR3 sequence is CSARRWSVASYEQYF. The CDR3 DNA reads TGCAGTGCTAGACGGTGGTCAGTGGCCTCCTACGAGCAGTACTTC.

This clonotype has a count of ten or more. V is TRBV6-2 or TRBV6-3 and J is TRBJ1-5; D perhaps matches TRBD1 (5 bases). V lost 0 bases and J lost 0, with 15 bases in between. CDR3 size: 18 residues. Per germline, CDR1 MNHEY and CDR2 SVGEGT. The CDR3 reads CASSYSKGAILSNQPQHF. Written as DNA, the CDR3 is TGTGCCAGCAGTTACTCGAAAGGGGCCATTCTTAGCAATCAGCCCCAGCATTTT.